The rows below give T cell receptor beta chains drawn from one sample of a study of regulatory T cells in long-lasting Graves disease. One entry per CDR3 protein results from TCRdb running MiXCR on the multiplex PCR reads. The sample has 250,000 to 300,000 distinct CDR3 sequences; 20% to 25% are singletons. Sequencing was performed on peripheral blood mononuclear cells (PBMCs), taken when the disease was refractory, from a patient treated with antithyroid drugs. Receptor source: a female donor with Graves disease. The CDR3 runs from the conserved cysteine through the conserved F or W. A D gene is named only where the DNA matches it firmly. Expanded clones get a size class; other rows say once, few or many, or leave the size out.

j_call: TRBJ2-7
v_call: TRBV5-1
clone_size: -
d_call: -
cdr3_aa: CASRMGPYEQYF
cdr3_nt: TGCGCCAGCAGGATGGGGCCCTACGAGCAGTACTTC

j_call: TRBJ1-2
v_call: TRBV6-9
clone_size: many
d_call: -
cdr3_aa: CASSYLGLKGRDDYGYTF
cdr3_nt: TGTGCCAGCAGTTATCTAGGCCTAAAGGGCCGGGATGACTATGGCTACACCTTC

j_call: TRBJ2-7
v_call: TRBV20-1
clone_size: -
d_call: TRBD1
cdr3_aa: CSAPGQGYYEQYF
cdr3_nt: TGCAGTGCTCCGGGACAGGGTTACTACGAGCAGTACTTC

j_call: TRBJ1-2
v_call: TRBV28
clone_size: many
d_call: -
cdr3_aa: CASSLGPRTYGYTF
cdr3_nt: TGTGCCAGCAGTTTAGGTCCGAGGACCTATGGCTACACCTTC

j_call: TRBJ2-5
v_call: TRBV30
clone_size: -
d_call: -
cdr3_aa: CAWSTDGGLGETQYF
cdr3_nt: TGTGCCTGGAGCACAGACGGGGGCCTTGGGGAGACCCAGTACTTC

j_call: TRBJ1-4
v_call: TRBV6-1
clone_size: -
d_call: -
cdr3_aa: CASSEGGANEKLFF
cdr3_nt: TGTGCCAGCAGTGAAGGAGGGGCGAATGAAAAACTGTTTTTT

j_call: TRBJ2-2
v_call: TRBV5-1
clone_size: many
d_call: -
cdr3_aa: CASSQENTGELFF
cdr3_nt: TGCGCCAGCAGCCAGGAGAACACCGGGGAGCTGTTTTTT

j_call: TRBJ2-5
v_call: TRBV12-3/TRBV12-4
clone_size: -
d_call: TRBD2
cdr3_aa: CASSPLMGGGETQYF
cdr3_nt: TGTGCCAGCAGCCCCCTCATGGGGGGGGGGGAGACCCAGTACTTC

j_call: TRBJ2-7
v_call: TRBV7-9
clone_size: -
d_call: -
cdr3_aa: CASSSSTGYRYEQYF
cdr3_nt: TGTGCCAGCAGCTCATCCACAGGGTATCGTTACGAGCAGTACTTC

j_call: TRBJ1-5
v_call: TRBV7-9
clone_size: few
d_call: -
cdr3_aa: CASSPRDQNQPQHF
cdr3_nt: TGTGCCAGCAGCCCGCGGGACCAAAATCAGCCCCAGCATTTT

j_call: TRBJ1-1
v_call: TRBV11-2
clone_size: many
d_call: -
cdr3_aa: CASSWGAEGAFF
cdr3_nt: TGTGCCAGCAGCTGGGGAGCAGAAGGAGCTTTCTTT

j_call: TRBJ1-2
v_call: TRBV30
clone_size: many
d_call: -
cdr3_aa: CAWSILGGYTF
cdr3_nt: TGTGCCTGGAGTATTCTGGGCGGCTACACCTTC

j_call: TRBJ2-7
v_call: TRBV6-5
clone_size: once
d_call: -
cdr3_aa: CASSYNTGPSYEQYF
cdr3_nt: TGTGCCAGCAGTTACAATACGGGACCCTCCTACGAGCAGTACTTC

j_call: TRBJ2-7
v_call: TRBV28
clone_size: many
d_call: TRBD2
cdr3_aa: CASRGAGREQYF
cdr3_nt: TGTGCCAGCAGAGGAGCGGGAAGGGAGCAGTACTTC

j_call: TRBJ1-1
v_call: TRBV18
clone_size: few
d_call: -
cdr3_aa: CASSPSGGGTEAFF
cdr3_nt: TGTGCCAGCTCACCTTCGGGGGGTGGCACTGAAGCTTTCTTT

j_call: TRBJ2-7
v_call: TRBV20-1
clone_size: few
d_call: TRBD2
cdr3_aa: CSADLSLAGSPSEQYF
cdr3_nt: TGCAGTGCAGACCTCTCTCTAGCGGGATCCCCCTCCGAGCAGTACTTC

j_call: TRBJ1-2
v_call: TRBV7-2
clone_size: few
d_call: -
cdr3_aa: CASSQYGYTF
cdr3_nt: TGTGCCAGCAGTCAGTATGGCTACACCTTC

j_call: TRBJ2-5
v_call: TRBV24-1
clone_size: many
d_call: -
cdr3_aa: CATSDLSRNGQETQYF
cdr3_nt: TGTGCCACCAGTGATTTGAGTAGGAACGGCCAAGAGACCCAGTACTTC

j_call: TRBJ2-7
v_call: TRBV18
clone_size: -
d_call: -
cdr3_aa: CASSPGLATQQYF
cdr3_nt: TGTGCCAGCTCACCTGGGTTGGCCACTCAGCAGTACTTC

j_call: TRBJ2-2
v_call: TRBV12-3/TRBV12-4
clone_size: many
d_call: -
cdr3_aa: CASSLNRNTGELFF
cdr3_nt: TGTGCCAGCAGTTTAAACAGGAACACCGGGGAGCTGTTTTTT

j_call: TRBJ2-5
v_call: TRBV12-5
clone_size: few
d_call: -
cdr3_aa: CASGLGETQYF
cdr3_nt: TGTGCTAGTGGCCTTGGGGAGACCCAGTACTTC

j_call: TRBJ1-1
v_call: TRBV7-6
clone_size: -
d_call: TRBD1
cdr3_aa: CASSRPLAGGETEAFF
cdr3_nt: TGTGCCAGCAGCCGACCCTTGGCAGGGGGTGAAACTGAAGCTTTCTTT

j_call: TRBJ2-7
v_call: TRBV18
clone_size: -
d_call: TRBD1
cdr3_aa: CASKIGTESSYEQYF
cdr3_nt: TGTGCCAGCAAAATTGGGACAGAGAGCTCCTACGAGCAGTACTTC

j_call: TRBJ2-3
v_call: TRBV11-1
clone_size: few
d_call: TRBD2
cdr3_aa: CASSPGLGDQFHTDTQYF
cdr3_nt: TGTGCCAGCAGCCCGGGACTAGGGGATCAGTTTCACACAGATACGCAGTATTTT

j_call: TRBJ1-2
v_call: TRBV12-3/TRBV12-4
clone_size: -
d_call: TRBD1
cdr3_aa: CASSKGQTNYGYTF
cdr3_nt: TGTGCCAGCAGTAAGGGACAGACTAACTATGGCTACACCTTC

j_call: TRBJ1-5
v_call: TRBV28
clone_size: many
d_call: TRBD1
cdr3_aa: CASSPSRQGANQPQHF
cdr3_nt: TGTGCCAGCAGTCCGAGCCGACAGGGGGCCAATCAGCCCCAGCATTTT

j_call: TRBJ2-2
v_call: TRBV28
clone_size: -
d_call: -
cdr3_aa: CASTLWSTGELFF
cdr3_nt: TGTGCCAGCACCCTATGGAGTACCGGGGAGCTGTTTTTT

j_call: TRBJ1-2
v_call: TRBV4-1
clone_size: few
d_call: -
cdr3_aa: CASSPMPNYGYTF
cdr3_nt: TGCGCCAGCAGCCCCATGCCGAACTATGGCTACACCTTC

j_call: TRBJ2-2
v_call: TRBV10-2
clone_size: few
d_call: TRBD2
cdr3_aa: CASGALAGRTGELFF
cdr3_nt: TGCGCCAGCGGGGCCCTAGCGGGAAGGACCGGGGAGCTGTTTTTT

j_call: TRBJ1-6
v_call: TRBV6-9
clone_size: few
d_call: -
cdr3_aa: CASSYLGNSPLHF
cdr3_nt: TGTGCCAGCAGTTACCTCGGAAATTCACCCCTCCACTTT

j_call: TRBJ2-7
v_call: TRBV20-1
clone_size: -
d_call: TRBD2
cdr3_aa: CSANSKAGTYEQYF
cdr3_nt: TGCAGTGCTAACAGCAAAGCGGGGACCTACGAGCAGTACTTC

j_call: TRBJ1-2
v_call: TRBV27
clone_size: many
d_call: -
cdr3_aa: CASSLTDRPRANGYTF
cdr3_nt: TGTGCCAGCAGTTTGACGGACAGACCGCGGGCTAATGGCTACACCTTC

j_call: TRBJ2-2
v_call: TRBV7-2
clone_size: -
d_call: -
cdr3_aa: CASSPTLTGELFF
cdr3_nt: TGTGCCAGCAGCCCCACGCTCACCGGGGAGCTGTTTTTT

j_call: TRBJ2-5
v_call: TRBV11-1
clone_size: many
d_call: TRBD2
cdr3_aa: CASSLVGLAGIQETQYF
cdr3_nt: TGTGCCAGCAGCTTAGTCGGACTAGCGGGAATCCAAGAGACCCAGTACTTC

j_call: TRBJ1-2
v_call: TRBV30
clone_size: few
d_call: -
cdr3_aa: CAWEHRRNGYTF
cdr3_nt: TGTGCCTGGGAACACAGGAGGAATGGCTACACCTTC

j_call: TRBJ2-2
v_call: TRBV28
clone_size: few
d_call: -
cdr3_aa: CASTSGGTGELFF
cdr3_nt: TGTGCCAGCACTTCTGGGGGCACCGGGGAGCTGTTTTTT

j_call: TRBJ1-2
v_call: TRBV18
clone_size: -
d_call: -
cdr3_aa: CASSPKTPSGASGYGYTF
cdr3_nt: TGTGCCAGCTCACCCAAAACGCCCTCAGGGGCCTCGGGCTATGGCTACACCTTC

j_call: TRBJ1-6
v_call: TRBV27
clone_size: many
d_call: -
cdr3_aa: CASSSRLSPLHF
cdr3_nt: TGTGCCAGCAGTTCACGGCTTTCACCCCTCCACTTT

j_call: TRBJ1-2
v_call: TRBV3-1
clone_size: many
d_call: TRBD1
cdr3_aa: CASSPLQGALTF
cdr3_nt: TGTGCCAGCAGCCCTTTACAGGGGGCGCTTACCTTC

j_call: TRBJ2-3
v_call: TRBV11-2
clone_size: -
d_call: TRBD2
cdr3_aa: CASSLFGGSRDTQYF
cdr3_nt: TGTGCCAGCAGCTTATTTGGCGGGAGTAGGGATACGCAGTATTTT

j_call: TRBJ2-7
v_call: TRBV28
clone_size: -
d_call: TRBD2
cdr3_aa: CASSRTSGTYEQYF
cdr3_nt: TGTGCCAGCAGCAGGACTAGCGGGACCTACGAGCAGTACTTC

j_call: TRBJ1-2
v_call: TRBV4-3
clone_size: -
d_call: -
cdr3_aa: CASSQAMWGRLNYGYTF
cdr3_nt: TGCGCCAGCAGCCAAGCGATGTGGGGCAGGCTAAACTATGGCTACACCTTC

j_call: TRBJ1-5
v_call: TRBV2
clone_size: many
d_call: -
cdr3_aa: CASSWGDYSNQPQHF
cdr3_nt: TGTGCCAGCAGTTGGGGAGATTATAGCAATCAGCCCCAGCATTTT

j_call: TRBJ2-1
v_call: TRBV20-1
clone_size: few
d_call: -
cdr3_aa: CSARISGSSYNEQFF
cdr3_nt: TGCAGTGCTAGGATTAGCGGAAGCTCCTACAATGAGCAGTTCTTC

j_call: TRBJ2-1
v_call: TRBV20-1
clone_size: few
d_call: TRBD2
cdr3_aa: CSATTPSGNNEQFF
cdr3_nt: TGCAGTGCTACAACCCCTAGCGGAAACAATGAGCAGTTCTTC

j_call: TRBJ2-7
v_call: TRBV12-3/TRBV12-4
clone_size: -
d_call: -
cdr3_aa: CASSYPGHRDEQYF
cdr3_nt: TGTGCCAGCAGTTACCCCGGACACCGCGACGAGCAGTACTTC

j_call: TRBJ1-1
v_call: TRBV30
clone_size: -
d_call: -
cdr3_aa: CAWSLVGGAEAFF
cdr3_nt: TGTGCCTGGAGCCTAGTAGGTGGCGCTGAAGCTTTCTTT

j_call: TRBJ1-6
v_call: TRBV20-1
clone_size: -
d_call: TRBD1
cdr3_aa: CSVSTRQGSENSPLHF
cdr3_nt: TGCAGTGTTTCCACGAGACAGGGCTCCGAAAATTCACCCCTCCACTTT

j_call: TRBJ1-1
v_call: TRBV6-2/TRBV6-3
clone_size: many
d_call: -
cdr3_aa: CASSYAPWREAFF
cdr3_nt: TGTGCCAGCAGTTACGCCCCATGGCGAGAAGCTTTCTTT